This T cell receptor (beta chain) originates from a study of Ad26.COV2.S vaccination and SARS-CoV-2 variants. To note about this clone: The antigen is unknown.

Sequenced by immunoSEQ multiplex PCR; TCRdb stores in-frame clones only, minus some. The repertoire holds 410,000 or so clones, with 92% as singletons. Study-level results: Vaccinees showed greater spike-specific TCR breadth than placebo recipients. A substantial breadth of spike-specific CD8+ and CD4+ T cell responses after vaccination has been reported.

The germline gives CDR1 LNHDA, CDR2 SQIVND (reference sequence). Between the trimmed V and J ends, which lost 3 bases and 12 bases, there was a span of 20 bases. The length of the CDR3 is 15 residues. Described treatment: around 19 received Ad26.COV2.S at low or high dose, single or two shots; several received placebo; per-sample allocation not given. Repertoires come from day 63 after the first vaccine or placebo injection. The sample came from a Boston adult aged 18-55 years. This sequence was found in a person aged 18-60 years who received the Ad26.COV2.S COVID-19 vaccine or a placebo. The chain uses TRBV19 and TRBJ1-4; D perhaps matches TRBD1 (6 bases). Sequencing used peripheral blood, obtained in a trial of Ad26.COV2.S vaccine versus placebo. The CDR3 sequence is CASSMVHFTGLELFF. DNA of the CDR3: TGTGCCAGTAGTATGGTTCACTTCACAGGGTTGGAACTGTTTTTT.